This T cell receptor beta chain appears in the sequencing data of a study of blood T cells in healthy people across ages. Study at large: Capture via template switching afforded approximately one barcoded beta molecule per two T cells.

Through a sample-barcoded 5' primer and a J-beta primer mix, a second PCR was run for roughly 7 to 11 cycles. One entry per CDR3 protein results from TCRdb running MiXCR on the 5' RACE reads. Of approximately 800,000 distinct CDR3 sequences listed, 35% to 40% are singletons. Samples each had at least 5 micrograms of total RNA extracted. CDR3 length: 13 amino acids. The V end lost 1 base, the J end lost 8 bases, and 8 bases lay between the germline ends. In germline, CDR1 is SEHNR, CDR2 FQNEAQ (reference sequence). With respect to this clonotype: Its matching antigen is unknown.

Notes on the study in general: Long-lived donors carried more naive CD4+ cells and greater diversity than aged donors.

This chain links TRBV7-9 with TRBJ1-4; D is undetermined. Input material: blood. The source of this sequence is a man aged 18 to 35 in good health. The CDR3 protein is CASSLDTREKLFF. Written as DNA, the CDR3 is TGTGCCAGCAGCTTAGATACGCGGGAAAAACTGTTTTTT.